The rows below give T cell receptor beta chains drawn from one sample of a study of T cells expressing NK-cell markers. Each CDR3 protein gets one entry in TCRdb, which reprocessed the 5' RACE reads and gives no DNA. The sample yields 500,000 to 700,000 distinct CDR3 sequences, of which the top ten take up approximately 3.6%. The sequenced material came from blood T cells: a sorted CD56 or NKG2C T cell subset, CD4+ or CD8+ T cells, or bulk PBMC T cells (not recorded which). These receptors came from a man between 18 and 29 years old in good health. The CDR3 runs from the conserved cysteine through the conserved F or W. Each record gives: V gene, CDR3 length, J gene, CDR3 protein.

TRBV20-1,16,TRBJ2-3,CSAKLAGVASTDTQYF
TRBV7-2,16,TRBJ2-2,CASSGGGSTNTGELFF
TRBV5-1,15,TRBJ2-1,CASSSQTSSYNEQFF
TRBV12-3/TRBV12-4,14,TRBJ2-3,CASSIAGGLMSQYF
TRBV7-9,14,TRBJ1-1,CASSQQGVVTEAFF
TRBV7-2,17,TRBJ2-3,CASSRDRKGRYTDTQYF
TRBV7-2,17,TRBJ2-2,CASSFGRGTQNTGELFF
TRBV11-3,18,TRBJ1-5,CASSLGGTGAYSNQPQHF
TRBV12-3/TRBV12-4,15,TRBJ1-5,CASSSTGGGNQPQHF
TRBV2,13,TRBJ2-5,CARSTVTEETQYF
TRBV6-2/TRBV6-3,16,TRBJ2-7,CASSWDRTSGSYEQYF
TRBV20-1,16,TRBJ1-2,CSARDIVQPRNYGYTF
TRBV15,15,TRBJ2-7,CATSRDTGQGYEQYF
TRBV10-3,15,TRBJ2-5,CAISEPDRGLETQYF
TRBV12-3/TRBV12-4,13,TRBJ2-3,CASNDISTDTQYF
TRBV5-1,20,TRBJ2-5,CASSLADGRVFGPEFKTQYF
TRBV29-1,14,TRBJ2-5,CSVDPSTNQETQYF
TRBV10-3,13,TRBJ2-3,CAISGGTTDTQYF
TRBV28,13,TRBJ1-2,CASRFDRNYGYTF
TRBV7-9,15,TRBJ2-5,CASRQIQANQETQYF
TRBV29-1,13,TRBJ2-4,CSVIGETGVIQYF
TRBV3-1,16,TRBJ2-5,CASSQEIVAGEETQYF
TRBV12-3/TRBV12-4,12,TRBJ1-5,CASGRDNQPQHF
TRBV10-3,14,TRBJ2-5,CAIGETGHGETQYF
TRBV20-1,14,TRBJ1-3,CSAGDLDPGNTIYF
TRBV12-3/TRBV12-4,16,TRBJ2-2,CASSLTGTPFSGELFF
TRBV4-1,13,TRBJ2-1,CASSHGTPNEQFF
TRBV5-4,14,TRBJ2-2,CASTTGGITGELFF
TRBV28,12,TRBJ1-2,CASSYSWYGYTF
TRBV5-1,15,TRBJ2-7,CASSLGAGFTYEQYF
TRBV10-3,16,TRBJ2-5,CAISESGTGIGETQYF
TRBV28,13,TRBJ2-1,CASSFLRADEQFF
TRBV20-1,13,TRBJ1-2,CSAQRQGEYGYTF
TRBV9,14,TRBJ1-5,CASSATSGPQPQHF
TRBV5-1,16,TRBJ2-5,CASSLDGRGKQETQYF
TRBV5-1,16,TRBJ2-1,CASSPPPGLAHNEQFF
TRBV19,14,TRBJ2-2,CASSIQPATGELFF
TRBV2,13,TRBJ2-1,CASSEARTSQGFF
TRBV4-1,13,TRBJ1-2,CASSLDEDYGYTF
TRBV5-5,16,TRBJ1-1,CASSDRLGTANTEAFF
TRBV6-1,13,TRBJ2-2,CASNPGAPGELFF
TRBV27,20,TRBJ2-5,CASSTLFPGDPRDSQETQYF
TRBV20-1,14,TRBJ2-1,CSASLAGGRNEQFF
TRBV9,15,TRBJ2-5,CASSGGGGSSETQYF
TRBV7-2,15,TRBJ2-3,CASSSQFGLTDTQYF
TRBV2,13,TRBJ2-5,CASSEQGGETQYF
TRBV11-2,17,TRBJ2-3,CASSLGRTGATTDTQYF
TRBV29-1,12,TRBJ1-1,CSVDEPSAEAFF
TRBV5-5,16,TRBJ2-2,CASSSSARIGAGELFF
TRBV14,13,TRBJ2-1,CASSQDRRVGQFF
TRBV5-1,13,TRBJ2-1,CASSYGRLNEQFF
TRBV10-3,14,TRBJ2-1,CAISEAGSYNEQFF
TRBV24-1,17,TRBJ2-2,CATSESPGLAGVGELFF
TRBV7-8,15,TRBJ2-1,CASSLGLAEDNEQFF
TRBV6-1,14,TRBJ1-1,CASSPRAMNTEAFF
TRBV20-1,12,TRBJ2-7,CSASPQGVEQYF
TRBV20-1,14,TRBJ1-5,CSARGQHYSLPQHF
TRBV2,14,TRBJ1-4,CASSDRGGKEKLFF
TRBV6-1,19,TRBJ2-5,CASSERPGLDRKRKETQYF